The T cell receptor (beta chain) described here comes from a study of blood T cell repertoires in COVID-19. The CDR3 is made up of 14 amino acids. V was clipped by 6 bases and J by 2 bases; unmatched bases: 4. Germline assignment: CDR1 MGHDK and CDR2 SYGVNS. This table comes from immunoSEQ multiplex PCR, and its TCRdb copy is limited to in-frame clones, with some not included. There are nearly 70,000 clones in the sample; around nine tenths occur only once, and 3.4% lies in the top ten. Sequencing used peripheral blood. The V gene is TRBV25-1, the J gene TRBJ2-1; 7 bases match TRBD2. The clonotype originates from a woman between 50 and 59 years old with COVID-19, enrolled during active disease. CDR3 nucleotide sequence: TGTGCCAGCAGCGGGAGGTTGACCTACAATGAGCAGTTCTTC. It specifies CASSGRLTYNEQFF.